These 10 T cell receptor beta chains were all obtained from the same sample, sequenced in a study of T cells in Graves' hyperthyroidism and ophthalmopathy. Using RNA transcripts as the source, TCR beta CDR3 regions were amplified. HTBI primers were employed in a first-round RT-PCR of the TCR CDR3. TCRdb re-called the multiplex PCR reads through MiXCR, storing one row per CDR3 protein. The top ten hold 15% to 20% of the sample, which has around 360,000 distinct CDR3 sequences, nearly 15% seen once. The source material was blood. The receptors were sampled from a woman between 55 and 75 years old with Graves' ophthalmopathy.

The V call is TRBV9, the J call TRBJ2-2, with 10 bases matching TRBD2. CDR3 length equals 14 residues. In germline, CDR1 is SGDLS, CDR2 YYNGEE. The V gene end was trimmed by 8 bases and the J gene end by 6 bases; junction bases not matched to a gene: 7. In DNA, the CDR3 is TGTGCCAGTACAGCGGGAGGGATCGCCGGGGAGCTGTTTTTT. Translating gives CASTAGGIAGELFF.

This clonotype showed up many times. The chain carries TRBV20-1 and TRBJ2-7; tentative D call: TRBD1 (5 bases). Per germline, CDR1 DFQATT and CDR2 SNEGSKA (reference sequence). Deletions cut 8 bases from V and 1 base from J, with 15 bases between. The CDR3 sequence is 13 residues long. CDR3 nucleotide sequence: TGCAGTTCGTTGTACCAGGGATCCTACGAGCAGTACTTC. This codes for CSSLYQGSYEQYF.

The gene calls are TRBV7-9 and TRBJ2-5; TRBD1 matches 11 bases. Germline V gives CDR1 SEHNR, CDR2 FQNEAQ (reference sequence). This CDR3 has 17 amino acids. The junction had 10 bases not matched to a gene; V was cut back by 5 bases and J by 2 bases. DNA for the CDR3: TGTGCCAGCAGCCGGATAGTTGGGGACAGGGGGCAAGAGACCCAGTACTTC. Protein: CASSRIVGDRGQETQYF.

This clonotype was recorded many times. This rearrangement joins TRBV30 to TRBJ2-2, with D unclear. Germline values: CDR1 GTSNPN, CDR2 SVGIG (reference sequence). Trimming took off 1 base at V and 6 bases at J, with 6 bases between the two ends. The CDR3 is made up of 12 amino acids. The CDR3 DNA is TGTGCCTGGAGTGACTCTGCCGGGGAGCTGTTTTTT. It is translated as CAWSDSAGELFF.

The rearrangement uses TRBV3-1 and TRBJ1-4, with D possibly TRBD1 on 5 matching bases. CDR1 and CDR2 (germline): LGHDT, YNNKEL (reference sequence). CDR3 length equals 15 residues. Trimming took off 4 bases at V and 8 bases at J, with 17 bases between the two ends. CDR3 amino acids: CASSPPGGSNEKLFF. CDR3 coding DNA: TGTGCCAGCAGCCCCCCCGGGGGGTCAAACGAAAAACTGTTTTTT. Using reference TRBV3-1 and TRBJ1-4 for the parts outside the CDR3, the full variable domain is DTAVSQTPKYLVTQMGNDKSIKCEQNLGHDTMYWYKQDSKKFLKIMFSYNNKELIINETVPNRFSPKSPDKAHLNLHINSLELGDSAVYFCASSPPGGSNEKLFFGSGTQLSVL.

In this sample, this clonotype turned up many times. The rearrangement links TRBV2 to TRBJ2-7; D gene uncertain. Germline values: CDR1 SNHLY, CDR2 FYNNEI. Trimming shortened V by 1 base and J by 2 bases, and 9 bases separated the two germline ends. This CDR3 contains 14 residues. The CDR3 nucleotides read TGTGCCAGCAGTGAAGGGGGATTGGCCTACGAGCAGTACTTC. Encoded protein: CASSEGGLAYEQYF.

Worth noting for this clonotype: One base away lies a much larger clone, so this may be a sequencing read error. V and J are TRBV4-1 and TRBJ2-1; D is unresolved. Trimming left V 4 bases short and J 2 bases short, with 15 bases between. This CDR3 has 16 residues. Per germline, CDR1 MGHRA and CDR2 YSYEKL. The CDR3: CASSPGRYRPYNEQFF. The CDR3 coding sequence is TGCGCCAGCAGCCCAGGTCGGTACAGACCCTACAATGAGCAGTTCTTC.

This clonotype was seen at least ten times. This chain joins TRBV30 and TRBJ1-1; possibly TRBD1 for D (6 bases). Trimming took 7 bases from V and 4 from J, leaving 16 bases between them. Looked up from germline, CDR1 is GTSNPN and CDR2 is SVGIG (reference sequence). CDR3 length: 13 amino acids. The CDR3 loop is CASAWGPGTEAFF. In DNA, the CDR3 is TGTGCCTCTGCTTGGGGGCCGGGCACTGAAGCTTTCTTT.

Written as DNA, the CDR3 is TGTGCCAGCAGCTTATCTACCGTTAGCACAGATACGCAGTATTTT. It codes for CASSLSTVSTDTQYF. The V gene is TRBV7-2, the J gene TRBJ2-3; the D is unclear. Germline-derived CDR1 and CDR2 are SGHTA and FQGNSA. This CDR3 spans 15 amino acids. V shed 2 bases and J shed 0 bases, with 9 bases lying between them.

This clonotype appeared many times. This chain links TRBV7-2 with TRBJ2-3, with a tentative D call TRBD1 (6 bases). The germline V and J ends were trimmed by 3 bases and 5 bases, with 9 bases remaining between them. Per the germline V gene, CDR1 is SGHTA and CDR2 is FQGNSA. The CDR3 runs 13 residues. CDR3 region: CASSLDRLDTQYF. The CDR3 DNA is TGTGCCAGCAGCTTGGACAGACTAGATACGCAGTATTTT.